This T cell receptor (beta chain) appears in the sequencing data of a study of shared clonotypes between healthy human individuals. V was cut by 7 bases and J by 1 base, with 16 bases left in between. Germline-derived CDR1 and CDR2 are SNHLY and FYNNEI. There are 15 residues in the CDR3. It was CD45RO-negative cells, positively selected for CCR7, that made up naive CD8 cells, with terminally differentiated effector memory CD45RA+ cells excluded. The method was immunoSEQ multiplex PCR; TCRdb's version includes in-frame clones alone and lacks a portion of them. This table has some 1,900,000 clones, approximately 94% appearing once.

V gene TRBV2 combines with J gene TRBJ2-5; unclear D gene. The sequence came from a man in his late teens or twenties in good health. Sequencing used naive CD8+ T cells sorted from blood. CDR3 DNA: TGTGCCAGCATCCTTGGACGAAACTTCCAAGAGACCCAGTACTTC. This codes for CASILGRNFQETQYF.